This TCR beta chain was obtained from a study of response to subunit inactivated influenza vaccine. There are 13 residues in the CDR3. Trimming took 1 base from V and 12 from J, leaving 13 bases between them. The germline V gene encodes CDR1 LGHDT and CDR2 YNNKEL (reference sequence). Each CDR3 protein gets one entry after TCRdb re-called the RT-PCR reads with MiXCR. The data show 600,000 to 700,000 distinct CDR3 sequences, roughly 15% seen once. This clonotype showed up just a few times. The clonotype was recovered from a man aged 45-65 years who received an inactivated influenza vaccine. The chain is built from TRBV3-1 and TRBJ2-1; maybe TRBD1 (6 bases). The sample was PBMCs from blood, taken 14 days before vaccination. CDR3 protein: CASSQARLRGQFF. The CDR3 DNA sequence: TGTGCCAGCAGCCAAGCTAGACTCAGGGGGCAGTTCTTC.